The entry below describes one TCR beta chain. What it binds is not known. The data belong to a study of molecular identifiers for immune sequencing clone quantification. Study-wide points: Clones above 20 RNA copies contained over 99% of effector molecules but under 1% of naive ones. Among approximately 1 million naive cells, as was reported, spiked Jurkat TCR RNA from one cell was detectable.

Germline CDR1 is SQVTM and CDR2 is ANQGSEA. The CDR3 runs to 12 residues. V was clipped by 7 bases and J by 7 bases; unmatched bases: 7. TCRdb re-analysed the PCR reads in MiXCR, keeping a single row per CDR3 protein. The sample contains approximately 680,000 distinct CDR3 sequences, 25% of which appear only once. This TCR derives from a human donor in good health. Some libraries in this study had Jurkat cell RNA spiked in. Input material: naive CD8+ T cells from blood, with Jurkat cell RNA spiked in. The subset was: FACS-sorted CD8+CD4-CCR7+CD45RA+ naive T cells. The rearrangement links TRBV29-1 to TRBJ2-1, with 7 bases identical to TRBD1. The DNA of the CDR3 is TGCAGCGCCGAGACAGGGATAAATGAGCAGTTCTTC. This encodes CSAETGINEQFF.